These T cell receptor beta chains were read from a single sample in a study of STAT5B mutations in CD4+ large granular lymphocyte leukemia. Repertoires were generated with immunoSEQ multiplex PCR, while TCRdb's copy carries only in-frame clones and drops some. The data hold 30,000 to 40,000 clones, with roughly 85% observed a single time. Sequenced: CD4+ T cells from blood buffy coats. The source of these receptors is a human donor in good health. CDR3s include the opening cysteine and the closing phenylalanine or tryptophan. The D gene is left open where the match is weak. Size is omitted from some rows. Given values are once, few, many or a class for expanded clones.

j_gene	v_gene	abundance	d_gene	CDR3aa
TRBJ2-5	TRBV19	once	TRBD2	CASRDGGGPRTQYF
TRBJ2-2	TRBV19	-	TRBD2	CASRPGGRARTGELFF
TRBJ1-1	TRBV7-9	-	-	CASSNREGGNTEAFF
TRBJ1-2	TRBV28	-	TRBD1	CATQTGSYGYTF
TRBJ2-1	TRBV6-5	-	TRBD2	CASSYIRGRAQEQFF
TRBJ1-5	TRBV5-4	-	-	CASSFGVDQPQHF
TRBJ2-2	TRBV7-9	-	-	CASSLEWGTGELFF
TRBJ2-5	TRBV6-5	-	-	CASSYSITGQETQYF
TRBJ2-3	TRBV7-2	-	TRBD2	CASSPRGGGDTQYF
TRBJ2-2	TRBV5-1	-	-	CASSFADRTNTGELFF
TRBJ2-5	TRBV7-8	-	-	CASSLVAGPQETQYF
TRBJ1-2	TRBV19	-	TRBD1	CASSMTQGAGGYTF
TRBJ2-3	TRBV7-9	-	-	CASSLMTGVGADTQYF
TRBJ1-2	TRBV5-1	-	TRBD1	CASSLRDRGGYTF
TRBJ2-7	TRBV25-1	-	TRBD2	CASRGGTSGSYEQYF
TRBJ2-3	TRBV7-7	-	TRBD2	CASSLAAGGPGTDTQYF
TRBJ2-7	TRBV30	-	-	CAWSPGRPVGYEQYF
TRBJ1-2	TRBV5-1	-	-	CASSHRDTGSYGYTF
TRBJ2-1	TRBV5-4	once	-	CASSSIDQYNEQFF
TRBJ2-3	TRBV4-1	-	TRBD2	CASSQGLAGATDTQYF
TRBJ1-2	TRBV7-9	-	-	CASNIDRTYGYTF
TRBJ1-2	TRBV30	-	-	CAWTVTGRRAGYTF
TRBJ2-1	TRBV7-2	-	-	CASSLVGSSYNEQFF
TRBJ1-5	TRBV19	few	-	CASSISSGGNQPQHF
TRBJ1-2	TRBV7-9	once	-	CASSSRTEYGYTF
TRBJ1-2	TRBV9	-	-	CASSVVPEGLYGYTF
TRBJ1-1	TRBV6-5	-	-	CASSSSENTEAFF
TRBJ1-5	TRBV2	once	TRBD1	CASKGQGLSNQPQHF
TRBJ2-2	TRBV28	-	-	CASRPRGRATGELFF
TRBJ1-1	TRBV6-1	-	TRBD1	CASSEEAGTAEAFF
TRBJ2-1	TRBV7-9	-	-	CASTDPNEQFF
TRBJ2-3	TRBV7-9	-	-	CASSTQSWGTDTQYF
TRBJ1-5	TRBV2	-	-	CASGRGGNSNQPQHF
TRBJ1-6	TRBV5-6	-	-	CASSLGRNNSPLHF
TRBJ1-5	TRBV27	-	-	CASSRISNQPQHF
TRBJ2-3	TRBV7-9	-	TRBD1	CASSLGTGPNTDTQYF
TRBJ2-1	TRBV7-9	few	TRBD2	CASRVLAGALSEQFF
TRBJ2-1	TRBV2	-	TRBD2	CASSERASGYNEQFF
TRBJ1-5	TRBV7-9	-	-	CASSLVDNNQPQHF
TRBJ1-5	TRBV25-1	-	-	CASRQWDNQPQHF
TRBJ1-1	TRBV11-3	-	-	CASSLGPGTEAFF
TRBJ1-1	TRBV9	-	-	CASSSERGRVGGAFF
TRBJ1-5	TRBV18	-	-	CASSPTPGNQPQHF
TRBJ1-3	TRBV18	-	-	CASSVGLGNTIYF
TRBJ2-7	TRBV27	-	-	CASKGVNSYEQYF
TRBJ2-7	TRBV6-5	once	-	CASRYREEAYEQYF
TRBJ1-1	TRBV6-6	-	TRBD1	CASSSPRGALNTEAFF
TRBJ1-6	TRBV4-3	-	TRBD1	CASSLGRAGGNNSPLHF
TRBJ1-1	TRBV5-1	once	TRBD1	CASSPGTGVLNTEAFF
TRBJ2-7	TRBV4-2	-	TRBD1	CASSPGQSYEQYF
TRBJ2-3	TRBV5-4	-	-	CASSKDSQGTDTQYF
TRBJ2-3	TRBV10-3	once	-	CAISESTGYTDTQYF
TRBJ1-5	TRBV30	-	TRBD1	CAWSPQGEQPQHF
TRBJ2-1	TRBV10-3	few	-	CAISVVRASEQFF
TRBJ2-2	TRBV2	-	-	CASSSWTVNTGELFF
TRBJ1-1	TRBV19	-	-	CASSIDHGLNTEAFF
TRBJ2-7	TRBV6-6	-	TRBD1	CASSPGQNIYEQYF
TRBJ2-6	TRBV11-3	-	TRBD2	CASSKATSGSSGANVLTF